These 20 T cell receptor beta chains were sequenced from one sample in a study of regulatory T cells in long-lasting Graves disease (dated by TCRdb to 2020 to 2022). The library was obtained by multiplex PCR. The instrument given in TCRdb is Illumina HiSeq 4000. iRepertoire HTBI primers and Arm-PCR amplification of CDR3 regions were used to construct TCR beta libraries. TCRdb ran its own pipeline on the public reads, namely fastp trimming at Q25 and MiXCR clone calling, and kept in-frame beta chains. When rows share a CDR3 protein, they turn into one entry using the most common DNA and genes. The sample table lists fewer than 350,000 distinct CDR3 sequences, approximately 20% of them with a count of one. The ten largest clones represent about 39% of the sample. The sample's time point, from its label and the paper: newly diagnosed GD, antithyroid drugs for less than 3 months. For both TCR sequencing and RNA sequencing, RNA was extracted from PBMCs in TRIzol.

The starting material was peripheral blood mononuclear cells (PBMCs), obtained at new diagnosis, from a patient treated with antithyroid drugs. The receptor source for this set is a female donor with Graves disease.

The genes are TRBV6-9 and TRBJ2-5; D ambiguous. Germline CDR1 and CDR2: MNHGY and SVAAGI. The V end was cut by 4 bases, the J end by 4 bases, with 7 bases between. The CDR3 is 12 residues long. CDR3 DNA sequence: TGTGCCAGCAGTTTCCCGACAGAGACCCAGTACTTC. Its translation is CASSFPTETQYF.

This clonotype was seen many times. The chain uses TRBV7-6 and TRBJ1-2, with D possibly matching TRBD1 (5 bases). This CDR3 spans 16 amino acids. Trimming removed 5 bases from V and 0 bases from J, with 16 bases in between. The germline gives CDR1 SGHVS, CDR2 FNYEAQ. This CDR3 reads CASSGTGDGSNYGYTF. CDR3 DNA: TGTGCCAGCAGCGGCACGGGGGACGGATCTAACTATGGCTACACCTTC.

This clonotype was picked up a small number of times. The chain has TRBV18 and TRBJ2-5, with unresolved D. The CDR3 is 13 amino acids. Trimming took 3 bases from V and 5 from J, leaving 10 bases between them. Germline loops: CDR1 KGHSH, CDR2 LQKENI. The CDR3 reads CASSPGVGETQYF. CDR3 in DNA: TGTGCCAGCTCACCCGGAGTGGGGGAGACCCAGTACTTC.

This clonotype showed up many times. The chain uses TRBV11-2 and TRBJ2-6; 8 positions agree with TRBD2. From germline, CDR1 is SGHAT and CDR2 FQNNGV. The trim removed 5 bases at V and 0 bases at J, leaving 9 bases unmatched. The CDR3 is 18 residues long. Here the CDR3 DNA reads TGTGCCAGCAGCCAAGGGGCTAGCGGGTCCTCTGGGGCCAACGTCCTGACTTTC. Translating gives CASSQGASGSSGANVLTF.

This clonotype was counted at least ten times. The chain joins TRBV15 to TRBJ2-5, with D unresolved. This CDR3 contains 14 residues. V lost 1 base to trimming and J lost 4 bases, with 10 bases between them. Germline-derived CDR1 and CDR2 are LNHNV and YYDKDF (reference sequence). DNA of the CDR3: TGTGCCACCAGCAGAGTGGGCAGCCTAGAGACCCAGTACTTC. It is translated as CATSRVGSLETQYF.

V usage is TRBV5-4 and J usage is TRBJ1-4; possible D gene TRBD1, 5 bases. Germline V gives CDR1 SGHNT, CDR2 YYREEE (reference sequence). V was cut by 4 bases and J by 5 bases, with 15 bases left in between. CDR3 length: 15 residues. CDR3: CASSARTGGNEKLFF. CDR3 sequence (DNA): TGTGCCAGCAGCGCCCGTACAGGAGGAAATGAAAAACTGTTTTTT.

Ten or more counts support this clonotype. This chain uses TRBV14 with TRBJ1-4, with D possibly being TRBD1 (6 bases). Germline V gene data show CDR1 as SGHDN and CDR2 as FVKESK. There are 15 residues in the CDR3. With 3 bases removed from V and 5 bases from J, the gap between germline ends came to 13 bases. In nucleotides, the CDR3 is TGTGCCAGCAGCCACTGGGGGGCGAGAAATGAAAAACTGTTTTTT. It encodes CASSHWGARNEKLFF.

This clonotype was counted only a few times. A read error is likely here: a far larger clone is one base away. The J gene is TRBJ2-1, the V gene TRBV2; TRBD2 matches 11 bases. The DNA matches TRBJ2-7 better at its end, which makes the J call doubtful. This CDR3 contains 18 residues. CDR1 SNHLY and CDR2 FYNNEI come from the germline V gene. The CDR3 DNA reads TGTGCCAGCGTTGGACTAGCGGGTCGTATAAGCTCCTACAATGAGCAGTACTTC. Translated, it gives CASVGLAGRISSYNEQYF.

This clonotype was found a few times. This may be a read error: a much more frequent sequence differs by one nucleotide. CDR3 sequence reads: CASSPRTKGDGYAF. The CDR3 nucleotides are TGTGCCAGCAGCCCAAGGACTAAAGGGGACGGCTACGCCTTC. The chain combines TRBV11-2 with TRBJ1-2, with D perhaps matching TRBD1 (5 bases). The CDR3 is 14 amino acids. Germline values: CDR1 SGHAT, CDR2 FQNNGV.

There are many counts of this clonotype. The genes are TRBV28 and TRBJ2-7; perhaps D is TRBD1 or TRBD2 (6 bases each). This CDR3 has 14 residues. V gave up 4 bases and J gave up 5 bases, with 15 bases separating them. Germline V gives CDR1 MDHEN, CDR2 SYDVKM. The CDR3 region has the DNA TGTGCCAGCAGTTCCTTAGGGGGGTTAGACGAGCAGTACTTC. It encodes CASSSLGGLDEQYF.

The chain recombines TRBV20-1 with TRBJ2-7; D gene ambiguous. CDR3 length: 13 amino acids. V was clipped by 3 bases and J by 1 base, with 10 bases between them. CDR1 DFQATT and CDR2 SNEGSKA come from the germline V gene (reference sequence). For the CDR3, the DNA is TGCAGTGCTAGCTTTAAACTTTCCTACGAGCAGTACTTC. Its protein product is CSASFKLSYEQYF.

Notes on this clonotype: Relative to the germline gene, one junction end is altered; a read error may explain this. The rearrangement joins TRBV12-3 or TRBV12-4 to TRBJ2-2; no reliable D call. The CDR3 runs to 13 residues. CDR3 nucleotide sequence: TGTACCAGCAGTTTTATCGACACCGGGGAGCTGTTTTTT. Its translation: CTSSFIDTGELFF.

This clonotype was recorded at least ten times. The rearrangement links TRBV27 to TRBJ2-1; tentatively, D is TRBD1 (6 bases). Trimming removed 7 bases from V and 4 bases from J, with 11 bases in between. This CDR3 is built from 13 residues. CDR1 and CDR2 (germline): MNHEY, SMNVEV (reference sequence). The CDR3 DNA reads TGTGCCAGCACCTCGACAGGATACAATGAGCAGTTCTTC. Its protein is CASTSTGYNEQFF.

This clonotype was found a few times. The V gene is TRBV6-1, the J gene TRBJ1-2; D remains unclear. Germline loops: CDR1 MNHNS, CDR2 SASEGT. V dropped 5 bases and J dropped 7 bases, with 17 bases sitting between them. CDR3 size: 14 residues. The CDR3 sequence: CASSRSPRIFGYTF. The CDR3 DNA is TGTGCCAGCAGTCGTTCACCCAGGATCTTTGGCTACACCTTC.

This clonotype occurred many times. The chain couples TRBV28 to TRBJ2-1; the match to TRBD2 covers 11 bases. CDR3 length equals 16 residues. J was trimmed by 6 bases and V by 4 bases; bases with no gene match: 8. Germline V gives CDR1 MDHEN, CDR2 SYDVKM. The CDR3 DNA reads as TGTGCCAGCAGTTATACACTAGCGGGAGTTTCCAATGAGCAGTTCTTC. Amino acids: CASSYTLAGVSNEQFF.

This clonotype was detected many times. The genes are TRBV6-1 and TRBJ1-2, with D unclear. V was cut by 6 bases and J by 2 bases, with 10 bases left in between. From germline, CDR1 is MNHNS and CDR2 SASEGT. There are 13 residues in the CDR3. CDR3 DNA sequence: TGTGCCAGCAGCCCGGACCGAAACTATGGCTACACCTTC. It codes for CASSPDRNYGYTF.

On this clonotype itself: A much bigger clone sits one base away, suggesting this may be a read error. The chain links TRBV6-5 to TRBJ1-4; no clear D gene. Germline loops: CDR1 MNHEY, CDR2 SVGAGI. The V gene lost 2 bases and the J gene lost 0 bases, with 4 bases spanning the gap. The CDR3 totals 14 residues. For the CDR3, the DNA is TGTGCCAGCAGTTACATCGCAACTAATGAAAAACTGTTTTTT. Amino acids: CASSYIATNEKLFF.

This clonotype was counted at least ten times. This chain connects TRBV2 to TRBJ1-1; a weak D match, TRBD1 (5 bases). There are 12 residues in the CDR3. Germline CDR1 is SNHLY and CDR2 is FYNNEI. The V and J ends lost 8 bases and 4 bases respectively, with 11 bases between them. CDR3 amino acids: CASDAGPTEAFF. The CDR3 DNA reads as TGTGCCAGCGACGCAGGGCCCACTGAAGCTTTCTTT.

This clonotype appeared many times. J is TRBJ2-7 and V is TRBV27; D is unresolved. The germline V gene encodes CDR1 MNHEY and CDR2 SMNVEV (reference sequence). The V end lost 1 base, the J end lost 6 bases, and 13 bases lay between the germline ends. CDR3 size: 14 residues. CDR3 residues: CASSLYGTKGEQYF. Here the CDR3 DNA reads TGTGCCAGCAGTTTATACGGAACTAAGGGCGAGCAGTACTTC.

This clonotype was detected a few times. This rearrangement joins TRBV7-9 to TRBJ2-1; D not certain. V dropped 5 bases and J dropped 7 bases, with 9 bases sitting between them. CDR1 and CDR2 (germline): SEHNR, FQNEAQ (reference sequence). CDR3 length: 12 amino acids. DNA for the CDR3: TGTGCCAGCAGCACCGCAGGTAATGAGCAGTTCTTC. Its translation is CASSTAGNEQFF.